The next 31 T cell receptor beta chains were all read from a single sample in a study of blood T cells in healthy people across ages. Together with a sample-barcoded 5' primer, a J-beta primer mix was included in a second PCR lasting about 7 to 11 cycles. One entry per CDR3 protein results from TCRdb running MiXCR on the 5' RACE reads. The repertoire holds over 1,200,000 distinct CDR3 sequences, with almost 60% as singletons. Source material: blood. The receptors derive from a man between 18 and 29 years old in good health.

The chain uses TRBV23-1 and TRBJ2-4; a possible D gene is TRBD1 (5 bases). TRBV23-1 is marked as an open reading frame, function uncertain. V gave up 2 bases and J gave up 6 bases, with 11 bases separating them. This CDR3 has 14 amino acids. This chain's CDR3 is CASSQGQLRNIQYF. In DNA form, the CDR3 reads TGCGCCAGCAGTCAAGGACAATTAAGAAACATTCAGTACTTC.

This chain joins TRBV15 and TRBJ2-1; possibly TRBD1 for D (5 bases). The V and J ends lost 4 bases and 5 bases respectively, with 18 bases between them. The CDR3 length is 16 residues. The V gene's germline CDR1 is LNHNV and CDR2 YYDKDF (reference sequence). CDR3 DNA: TGTGCCACCAGCATGTTTAGGGGCCCCCGGGACAATGAGCAGTTCTTC. Encoded protein: CATSMFRGPRDNEQFF.

The CDR3 spells CASSPYLAGTAYNEQFF. The CDR3 nucleotides are TGTGCCAGCAGCCCTTACCTAGCGGGGACCGCCTACAATGAGCAGTTCTTC. J is TRBJ2-1 and V is TRBV3-1; 9 nucleotides align to TRBD2. The trim removed 4 bases at V and 2 bases at J, leaving 9 bases unmatched. Germline CDR1 is LGHDT and CDR2 is YNNKEL (reference sequence). The CDR3 spans 17 residues.

The chain has TRBV24-1 and TRBJ2-3, with TRBD1 matching over 7 bases. Germline CDR1 reads KGHDR; CDR2 reads SFDVKD. This CDR3 is built from 17 residues. V dropped 0 bases and J dropped 8; count of bases not matched to a gene: 13. CDR3 in amino acids: CATSDLPAGGQFGTQYF. CDR3 nucleotides: TGTGCCACCAGTGATTTGCCCGCAGGGGGTCAGTTCGGTACGCAGTATTTT.

The V and J genes are TRBV20-1 and TRBJ2-3, with D possibly TRBD1 on 5 matching bases. V gave up 3 bases and J gave up 1 base, with 11 bases separating them. The CDR3 has 14 residues. Germline V lookup: CDR1 DFQATT, CDR2 SNEGSKA (reference sequence). CDR3: CSASVGQGTDTQYF. The CDR3 DNA follows: TGCAGTGCTAGTGTGGGGCAGGGCACAGATACGCAGTATTTT.

The chain joins TRBV28 to TRBJ1-2; D might be TRBD1 (6 bases). With 4 bases removed from V and 0 bases from J, the gap between germline ends came to 18 bases. The CDR3 loop spans 17 amino acids. Germline CDR1 is MDHEN and CDR2 is SYDVKM. This chain's CDR3 is CASSWGWGPGANYGYTF. The CDR3 DNA reads as TGTGCCAGCAGTTGGGGATGGGGGCCAGGGGCTAACTATGGCTACACCTTC.

The V gene is TRBV20-1, the J gene TRBJ2-4; 10 bases are a match to TRBD1. The germline V gene encodes CDR1 DFQATT and CDR2 SNEGSKA (reference sequence). The CDR3 is 14 amino acids. V dropped 7 bases and J dropped 5; count of bases not matched to a gene: 8. The CDR3 bases are TGCAGTGTCCCTCCGGGGACAGGGGAAAACATTCAGTACTTC. Translation: CSVPPGTGENIQYF.

This clonotype was seen more than once but under ten times. V is TRBV20-1 and J is TRBJ2-1; D is perhaps TRBD2 (5 bases). Germline-derived CDR1 and CDR2 are DFQATT and SNEGSKA (reference sequence). V lost 5 bases and J 0 bases, leaving 14 bases between the germline ends. This CDR3 region has 15 residues. Written as DNA, the CDR3 is TGCAGTGCTGAGGGAACGGGAAGCTCCTACAATGAGCAGTTCTTC. It yields the protein CSAEGTGSSYNEQFF.

The chain is built from TRBV7-2 and TRBJ1-5; TRBD1 agrees at 10 bases. The germline gives CDR1 SGHTA, CDR2 FQGNSA. V shed 2 bases and J 2 bases; nucleotides not matched to a gene: 3. The length of the CDR3 is 16 residues. CDR3 DNA sequence: TGTGCCAGCAGCTTAACAGGGACAGGGGGCAATCAGCCCCAGCATTTT. Protein product: CASSLTGTGGNQPQHF. The full variable domain, with the rest looked up from reference TRBV7-2 and TRBJ1-5, is GAGVSQSPSNKVTEKGKDVELRCDPISGHTALYWYRQSLGQGLEFLIYFQGNSAPDKSGLPSDRFSAERTGGSVSTLTIQRTQQEDSAVYLCASSLTGTGGNQPQHFGDGTRLSIL.

This clonotype was seen more than once but under ten times. The V call is TRBV5-5, the J call TRBJ1-6; unclear D gene. The CDR3 runs to 15 residues. The germline gives CDR1 SGHKS, CDR2 YYEKEE (reference sequence). Between the trimmed V and J ends, which lost 1 base and 4 bases, there was a span of 9 bases. The CDR3 spells CASSLTGIYNSPLHF. The CDR3 DNA reads TGTGCCAGCAGCTTGACCGGGATATATAATTCACCCCTCCACTTT.

This clonotype was seen ten or more times. The chain uses TRBV11-2 and TRBJ1-2, with 12 bases that match TRBD1. The V and J ends lost 8 bases and 8 bases, in that order; junction bases with no gene match: 6. The CDR3 consists of 13 residues. Germline loops: CDR1 SGHAT, CDR2 FQNNGV. The CDR3 reads CASPGQGAGGYTF. CDR3 sequence (DNA): TGTGCCAGCCCGGGACAGGGGGCCGGCGGCTACACCTTC.

This chain uses TRBV6-1 with TRBJ2-5, with D tentatively TRBD2 (5 bases). The J call may be faulty, since TRBJ2-7 better matches the DNA end. The germline V gene encodes CDR1 MNHNS and CDR2 SASEGT. The CDR3 is 14 amino acids. CDR3 bases: TGTGCCAGTAGAAACACGGGGATTTACTACGAGCAGTACTTC. It is translated as CASRNTGIYYEQYF.

The J gene is TRBJ1-2, the V gene TRBV4-1; D gene ambiguous. CDR3 size: 13 residues. The germline V and J ends were trimmed by 1 base and 5 bases, with 8 bases remaining between them. CDR1 and CDR2 from the germline V gene are MGHRA and YSYEKL. The CDR3 protein is CASSQGLEYGYTF. For the CDR3, the DNA is TGCGCCAGCAGCCAAGGTCTGGAGTATGGCTACACCTTC.

The chain uses TRBV7-2 and TRBJ1-2; D call uncertain. The CDR3 sequence is 15 residues long. Trimming left V 0 bases short and J 5 bases short, with 13 bases between. The germline CDR1 and CDR2 sequences are SGHTA and FQGNSA. The CDR3 coding sequence is TGTGCCAGCAGCTTAGCACGAAGACTCTTGTATGGCTACACCTTC. This encodes CASSLARRLLYGYTF.

The genes are TRBV11-3 and TRBJ1-6; D possibly corresponds to TRBD1 (6 bases). The CDR3 has 13 residues. The ends were cut back, 8 bases at V and 9 bases at J, with 14 bases in the middle. Looked up from germline, CDR1 is SGHNT and CDR2 is YENEEA. The CDR3 region is CASSTTGFSPLHF. CDR3 nucleotides: TGTGCCAGCTCGACAACAGGGTTTTCACCCCTCCACTTT.

This clonotype has more than one count but fewer than ten. This chain connects TRBV10-3 to TRBJ2-5; D unresolved. Germline CDR1 reads ENHRY; CDR2 reads SYGVKD. The V gene lost 3 bases and the J gene lost 4 bases, with 12 bases spanning the gap. The length of the CDR3 is 14 residues. The CDR3 nucleotides read TGTGCCATCAGTGACCGGAAGGGCGGAGAGACCCAGTACTTC. Its protein product is CAISDRKGGETQYF.

The chain is built from TRBV2 and TRBJ2-2; D is unresolved. The CDR3 has 13 amino acids. The germline V gene has CDR1 SNHLY and CDR2 FYNNEI. The V gene lost 6 bases and the J gene lost 6 bases, with 11 bases spanning the gap. The CDR3 loop reads CASRLHGSGELFF. For the CDR3, the DNA is TGTGCCAGCAGGCTGCACGGGTCCGGGGAGCTGTTTTTT.

This clonotype has just a few counts. This rearrangement joins TRBV7-9 to TRBJ2-4, with D perhaps given as TRBD1 or TRBD2 (6 bases each). The length of the CDR3 is 14 residues. Per the germline V gene, CDR1 is SEHNR and CDR2 is FQNEAQ (reference sequence). V was cut by 4 bases and J by 8 bases, with 15 bases left in between. CDR3 in amino acids: CASSYDRWRDIQYF. CDR3 coding DNA: TGTGCCAGCAGCTACGACAGGTGGAGGGACATTCAGTACTTC.

This clonotype has just a few counts. The chain has TRBV5-1 and TRBJ2-3; 10 nucleotides line up with TRBD1. The CDR3 runs to 16 residues. CDR1 is SGHRS, CDR2 YFSETQ, per germline. Germline trimming cut 3 bases from V and 5 bases from J; bases unmatched to any gene: 9. The CDR3 protein is CASSSARTGGLDTQYF. The CDR3 DNA follows: TGCGCCAGCAGCTCGGCGCGGACAGGGGGATTAGATACGCAGTATTTT. Looking up the rest from reference TRBV5-1 and TRBJ2-3 gives the full variable domain: KAGVTQTPRYLIKTRGQQVTLSCSPISGHRSVSWYQQTPGQGLQFLFEYFSETQRNKGNFPGRFSGRQFSNSRSEMNVSTLELGDSALYLCASSSARTGGLDTQYFGPGTRLTVL.

This clonotype was seen more than once but under ten times. The rearrangement joins TRBV3-1 to TRBJ1-5; TRBD1 matches at 7 bases. Germline CDR1 is LGHDT and CDR2 is YNNKEL (reference sequence). Trimming removed 4 bases from V and 0 bases from J; junction bases left unmatched: 12. This CDR3 is built from 18 residues. The CDR3 reads CASSLGQVAGYSNQPQHF. CDR3 DNA sequence: TGTGCCAGCAGCCTAGGACAGGTGGCGGGTTATAGCAATCAGCCCCAGCATTTT.

The chain employs TRBV12-3 or TRBV12-4 and TRBJ1-4; D is uncertain. Trimming took off 6 bases at V and 8 bases at J, with 13 bases between the two ends. CDR3 length: 13 residues. The CDR3 protein is CASRDGNGEKLFF. CDR3 sequence (DNA): TGTGCCAGCAGGGACGGAAACGGAGAAAAACTGTTTTTT.

The chain recombines TRBV6-5 with TRBJ2-5; 12 bases agree with TRBD2. Germline CDR1 and CDR2: MNHEY and SVGAGI. The CDR3 runs 15 residues. With V trimmed by 0 bases and J by 4 bases, 0 bases remained unmatched. As DNA, the CDR3 is TGTGCCAGCAGTTACTCGGGACTAGCGGGAGAGACCCAGTACTTC. Translating it yields CASSYSGLAGETQYF.

The chain joins TRBV25-1 to TRBJ1-1; TRBD1 is a possible D gene (5 bases). Germline assignment: CDR1 MGHDK and CDR2 SYGVNS. Trimming cost V 5 bases and J 10 bases, with 17 bases left between them. The CDR3 covers 13 residues. The CDR3 loop reads CASSRWGRVGAFF. The CDR3 region has the DNA TGTGCCAGCAGTCGATGGGGGAGGGTTGGAGCTTTCTTT.

This clonotype occurred once. The J gene is TRBJ2-5, the V gene TRBV7-8, with TRBD2 matching over 7 bases. The germline CDR1 and CDR2 sequences are SGHVS and FQNEAQ. The ends lost 2 bases at V and 5 bases at J; junction bases unmatched: 5. The CDR3 is 14 amino acids. The CDR3 protein is CASSLLTAGETQYF. The CDR3 nucleotides read TGTGCCAGCAGCTTACTAACAGCGGGGGAGACCCAGTACTTC.

This chain joins TRBV6-2 or TRBV6-3 and TRBJ2-1; TRBD2 aligns across 11 bases. The J call may be in error: the DNA end matches TRBJ2-7 better. The CDR3 contains 15 residues. Germline assignment: CDR1 MNHEY and CDR2 SVGEGT. Written as DNA, the CDR3 is TGTGCCAGCAGTTACAGGCTAGCGGGGGGCAATGAGCAGTACTTC. Its protein product is CASSYRLAGGNEQYF.

This clonotype was picked up a small number of times. The chain carries TRBV12-3 or TRBV12-4 and TRBJ1-5; 11 nucleotides match TRBD1. The CDR3 sequence is 17 residues long. After removal of 3 bases from V and 2 bases from J, the junction contained 6 bases not matched to a gene. This chain's CDR3 is CASSFTGTGGGNQPQHF. The CDR3 DNA reads as TGTGCCAGCAGTTTTACAGGGACAGGGGGGGGCAATCAGCCCCAGCATTTT.

This clonotype was counted between two and nine times. This chain links TRBV7-9 with TRBJ2-1; no definite D call. The CDR3 extends over 14 amino acids. Trimming removed 0 bases at V and 4 bases at J, with 7 bases between. Germline values: CDR1 SEHNR, CDR2 FQNEAQ (reference sequence). The CDR3 spells CASSLAWQYNEQFF. The CDR3 nucleotides are TGTGCCAGCAGCTTAGCCTGGCAGTACAATGAGCAGTTCTTC.

This clonotype has just a few counts. The genes are TRBV29-1 and TRBJ2-1; possibly TRBD2 for D (5 bases). V lost 7 bases to trimming and J lost 6 bases, with 22 bases between them. Germline V gene lookup returns CDR1 SQVTM and CDR2 ANQGSEA. CDR3 length: 15 amino acids. As DNA, the CDR3 is TGCAGCGCACTCTTGGGAGCGGCTCTGGTCAATGAGCAGTTCTTC. This translates into CSALLGAALVNEQFF.

J is TRBJ2-4 and V is TRBV6-5, with unresolved D. CDR3 length: 15 residues. Germline loops: CDR1 MNHEY, CDR2 SVGAGI. The V end was cut by 5 bases, the J end by 7 bases, with 18 bases between. CDR3 nucleotides: TGTGCCAGCAGTCGAAGTCTATCCTATGGGAACATTCAGTACTTC. Protein sequence: CASSRSLSYGNIQYF.

The chain combines TRBV20-1 with TRBJ1-5, with D hard to call. V was shortened by 3 bases and J by 2 bases, with 14 bases between the two germline ends. Germline CDR1 is DFQATT and CDR2 is SNEGSKA (reference sequence). This CDR3 comprises 15 residues. The CDR3 loop reads CSASDPDGRNQPQHF. The CDR3 nucleotides read TGCAGTGCTAGTGACCCGGACGGACGCAATCAGCCCCAGCATTTT.

This clonotype was counted a few times. V gene TRBV7-8 combines with J gene TRBJ2-5, with 8 positions matching TRBD1. CDR1 and CDR2 (germline): SGHVS, FQNEAQ. The V and J ends lost 3 bases and 3 bases, in that order; junction bases with no gene match: 3. CDR3 length: 14 residues. The CDR3 DNA follows: TGTGCCAGCAGCTTCCGGACAGGGAAAGAGACCCAGTACTTC. Amino acid sequence: CASSFRTGKETQYF. The full variable domain, rest sourced from reference TRBV7-8 and TRBJ2-5, is GAGVSQSPRYKVAKRGQDVALRCDPISGHVSLFWYQQALGQGPEFLTYFQNEAQLDKSGLPSDRFFAERPEGSVSTLKIQRTQQEDSAVYLCASSFRTGKETQYFGPGTRLLVL.